A selection of T cell receptor beta chains follows, all from one sample in a study of human thymus T cells. Data came from immunoSEQ multiplex PCR; TCRdb stores just in-frame clones and leaves some out. Here the sample spans some 44,000 clones, approximately 95% being singletons. The sample comprised blood. These receptor sequences come from a girl under two years old with a congenital heart defect but otherwise immunologically healthy. CDR3s include the opening cysteine and the closing phenylalanine or tryptophan. D genes are given only for firm matches. Size values are once, few and many counts, or a class for expanded clones, and some rows have none.

v_gene	j_gene	abundance	d_gene	CDR3aa	CDR3nt
TRBV6-1	TRBJ2-5	-	TRBD1	CASNRGETQYF	TGTGCCAGCAACAGGGGAGAGACCCAGTACTTC
TRBV11-2	TRBJ2-7	-	-	CASSAIAAYEQYF	TGTGCCAGCAGCGCCATAGCGGCCTACGAGCAGTACTTC
TRBV7-2	TRBJ1-1	-	-	CASSLKFGVAGGNTEAFF	TGTGCCAGCAGCTTAAAATTCGGGGTGGCTGGGGGGAACACTGAAGCTTTCTTT
TRBV7-9	TRBJ2-1	-	TRBD2	CASSFRLAGVGSYNEQFF	TGTGCCAGCAGCTTTAGACTAGCGGGAGTAGGATCCTACAATGAGCAGTTCTTC
TRBV30	TRBJ2-5	-	-	CAWSEGGGGQETQYF	TGTGCCTGGAGTGAAGGGGGAGGGGGTCAAGAGACCCAGTACTTC
TRBV6-5	TRBJ1-5	-	-	CASSYGGRGNQPQHF	TGTGCCAGCAGTTATGGGGGGAGAGGGAATCAGCCCCAGCATTTT
TRBV29-1	TRBJ2-4	-	TRBD2	CSVAGLAGGRDIQYF	TGCAGCGTTGCCGGACTAGCGGGAGGACGGGACATTCAGTACTTC
TRBV2	TRBJ2-2	-	-	CASSEGRITGELFF	TGTGCCAGCAGTGAAGGACGGATCACCGGGGAGCTGTTTTTT
TRBV30	TRBJ1-5	-	-	CAWSVGSNQPQHF	TGTGCCTGGAGTGTAGGAAGCAATCAGCCCCAGCATTTT
TRBV27	TRBJ1-5	-	-	CASKEGTLLNQPQHF	TGTGCCAGCAAGGAGGGGACCCTACTCAATCAGCCCCAGCATTTT
TRBV19	TRBJ1-5	once	-	CASSRGAVGVSNQPQHF	TGTGCCAGTAGTAGGGGTGCAGTAGGGGTTAGCAATCAGCCCCAGCATTTT
TRBV5-1	TRBJ1-5	-	TRBD1	CASTTPGQGARSNQPQHF	TGCGCCAGCACCACGCCGGGACAGGGGGCGCGGAGCAATCAGCCCCAGCATTTT
TRBV6-5	TRBJ1-1	-	TRBD1	CASSFRQGWGGAEAFF	TGTGCCAGCAGTTTTCGACAGGGGTGGGGAGGGGCTGAAGCTTTCTTT
TRBV7-2	TRBJ1-2	-	-	CASSLGQRNGYTF	TGTGCCAGCAGCTTAGGACAGAGGAATGGCTACACCTTC
TRBV5-1	TRBJ2-5	-	-	CASSLDRVGETQYF	TGCGCCAGCAGCTTGGACAGGGTCGGCGAGACCCAGTACTTC
TRBV2	TRBJ1-6	-	-	CASSYLTGNSPLHF	TGTGCCAGCAGCTACCTTACAGGGAATTCACCCCTCCACTTT